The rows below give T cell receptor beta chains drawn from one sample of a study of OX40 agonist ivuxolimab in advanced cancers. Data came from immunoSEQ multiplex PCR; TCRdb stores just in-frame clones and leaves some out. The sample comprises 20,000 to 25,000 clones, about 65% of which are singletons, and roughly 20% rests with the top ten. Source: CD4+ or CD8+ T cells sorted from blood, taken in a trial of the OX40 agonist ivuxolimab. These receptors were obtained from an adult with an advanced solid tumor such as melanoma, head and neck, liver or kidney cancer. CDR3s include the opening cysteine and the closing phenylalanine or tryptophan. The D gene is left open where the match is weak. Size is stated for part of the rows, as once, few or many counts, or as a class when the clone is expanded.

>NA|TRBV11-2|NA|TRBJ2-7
TGTGCCAGCAGCTTAACGACGGCCGGCGAGCAGTACTTC
CASSLTTAGEQYF
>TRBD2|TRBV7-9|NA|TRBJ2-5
TGTGCCAGCATCCCTAGCGGGACGGAGACCCAGTACTTC
CASIPSGTETQYF
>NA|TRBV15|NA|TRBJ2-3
TGTGCCACCAGCAATGGGTACGCTCCGCGAGGCACAGATACGCAGTATTTT
CATSNGYAPRGTDTQYF
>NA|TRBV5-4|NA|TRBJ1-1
TGTGCCAGCAGCTTGGGACAGCCGAACACTGAAGCTTTCTTT
CASSLGQPNTEAFF
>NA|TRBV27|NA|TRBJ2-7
TGTGCCAGCAGGGGATCGACAGTGAGCCTTACCTACGAGCAGTACTTC
CASRGSTVSLTYEQYF
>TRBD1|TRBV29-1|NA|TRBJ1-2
TGCAGCGTTGAAGGGAGAGGGGGCGGCTACACCTTC
CSVEGRGGGYTF
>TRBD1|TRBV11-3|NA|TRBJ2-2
TGTGCCAGCAGCCCCAGGACAGGGGGGTTCGGGGAGCTGTTTTTT
CASSPRTGGFGELFF
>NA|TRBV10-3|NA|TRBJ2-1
TGTGCCATCAGTGATAGGGACCACCCCCTTAATGAGCAGTTCTTC
CAISDRDHPLNEQFF
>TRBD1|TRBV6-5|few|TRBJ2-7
TGTGCCAGCAGCAACGGACAGGGGGTCTCCTACGAGCAGTACTTC
CASSNGQGVSYEQYF
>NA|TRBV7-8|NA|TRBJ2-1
TGTGCCAGCAGCCTAGACCCCGTTTCCGGGCAGTTCTTC
CASSLDPVSGQFF
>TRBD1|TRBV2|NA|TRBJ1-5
TGTGCCAGCAGTGAGTGGACAGGGTCAAATCAGCCCCAGCATTTT
CASSEWTGSNQPQHF
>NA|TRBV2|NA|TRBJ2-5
TGTGCCAGCAGTGCCCTCCGGGCCGGGCGAGAGACCCAGTACTTC
CASSALRAGRETQYF
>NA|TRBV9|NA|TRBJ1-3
TGTGCCAGCAGCGCCGCCGGGGGGACTGGAAACACTATATATTTT
CASSAAGGTGNTIYF
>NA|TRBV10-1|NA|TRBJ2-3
TGCGCCCCGGGGGCAGGGTCGGGAGATACGCAGTATTTT
CAPGAGSGDTQYF
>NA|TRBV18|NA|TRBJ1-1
TGTGCCAGCTCACCGATGAACACTGAAGCTTTCTTT
CASSPMNTEAFF
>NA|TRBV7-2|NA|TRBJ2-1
TGTGCCAGCAGCTTGACGATTAGCACTGAGCAGTTCTTC
CASSLTISTEQFF
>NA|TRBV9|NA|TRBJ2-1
TGTGCCAGCGTGAGTCTGGGCCTCCTAGGTTACAATGAGCAGTTCTTC
CASVSLGLLGYNEQFF
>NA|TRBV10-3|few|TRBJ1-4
TGTGCCATCAGTGACCTCGAAGGGAGGGGACTGTTTTTT
CAISDLEGRGLFF
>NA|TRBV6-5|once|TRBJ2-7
TGTGCCAGCAGAGTCGGGTTTCGGGACGAGCAGTACTTC
CASRVGFRDEQYF
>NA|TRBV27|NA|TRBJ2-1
TGTGCCAGCAGTTTATCGCGGCGGGGAGGTGAGCAGTTCTTC
CASSLSRRGGEQFF
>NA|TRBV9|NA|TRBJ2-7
TGTGCCAGCAGCCTGGGTGGAGACTCCCACGAGCAGTACTTC
CASSLGGDSHEQYF
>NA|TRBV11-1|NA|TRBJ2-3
TGTGCCAGCAGCTCGAATAGAGATACGCAGTATTTT
CASSSNRDTQYF
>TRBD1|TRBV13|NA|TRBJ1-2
TGTGCCAGCAGCGTCCCGCGCCAGGGGGCGCGGAATGGCTACACCTTC
CASSVPRQGARNGYTF
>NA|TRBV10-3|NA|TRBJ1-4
TGTGCCATCAGTGACATTGCGGGGGCAGGGAATGAAAAACTGTTTTTT
CAISDIAGAGNEKLFF
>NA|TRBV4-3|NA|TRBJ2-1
TGCGCCAGCAGCCCCTCGGCGGGGAACAATGAGCAGTTCTTC
CASSPSAGNNEQFF
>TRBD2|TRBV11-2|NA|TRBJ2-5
TGTGCCAGCAGCTTTGGTAGCGGGGGAGAAGAAGAGACCCAGTACTTC
CASSFGSGGEEETQYF
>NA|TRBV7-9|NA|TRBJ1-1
TGTGCCAGCAGCTCCGCCGGAGGAGGTTGGCCTGAAGCTTTCTTT
CASSSAGGGWPEAFF